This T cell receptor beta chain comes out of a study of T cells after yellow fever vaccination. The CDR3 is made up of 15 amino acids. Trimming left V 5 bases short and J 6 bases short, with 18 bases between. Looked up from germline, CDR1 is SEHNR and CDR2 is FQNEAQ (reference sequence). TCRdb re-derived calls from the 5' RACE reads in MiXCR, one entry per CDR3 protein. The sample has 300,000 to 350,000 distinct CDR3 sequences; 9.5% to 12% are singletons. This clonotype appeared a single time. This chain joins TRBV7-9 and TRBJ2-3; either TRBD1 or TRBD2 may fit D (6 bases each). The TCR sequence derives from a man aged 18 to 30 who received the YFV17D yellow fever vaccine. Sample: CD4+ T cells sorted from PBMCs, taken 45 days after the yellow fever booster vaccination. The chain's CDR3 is CASSPKWGASDTQYF. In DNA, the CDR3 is TGTGCCAGCAGCCCCAAGTGGGGGGCGTCGGATACGCAGTATTTT.